The clone carrying this T cell receptor beta chain was detected ten times or more. This CDR3 contains 15 residues. Deletions cut 6 bases from V and 0 bases from J, with 18 bases between. Looked up from germline, CDR1 is DFQATT and CDR2 is SNEGSKA (reference sequence). The record originates from a study of Graves' ophthalmopathy and Graves' hyperthyroidism. Enrolled hyperthyroidism patients had a new diagnosis, a duration under 2 months, and an age of 18 to 65. Orbital computed tomography and thyroid ultrasound, along with TRAb, serum thyroxine and clinical symptoms, underpinned diagnosis. CDR3 regions of TCR beta were amplified from RNA transcripts. Scientists carried out first-round RT-PCR using HTBI primers and then a second-round multiplex PCR. TCRdb called the multiplex PCR reads again in MiXCR, with one record for every CDR3 protein. The sample holds some 25,000 distinct CDR3 sequences, 48% seen once.

Sequencing was performed on peripheral blood. This chain joins TRBV20-1 and TRBJ2-7; D is ambiguous. The receptor was derived from an adult woman with stable Graves' hyperthyroidism. In DNA, the CDR3 is TGCAGTGCCAGCCGCGTGGGTGGGGACTCCTACGAGCAGTACTTC. It encodes CSASRVGGDSYEQYF.